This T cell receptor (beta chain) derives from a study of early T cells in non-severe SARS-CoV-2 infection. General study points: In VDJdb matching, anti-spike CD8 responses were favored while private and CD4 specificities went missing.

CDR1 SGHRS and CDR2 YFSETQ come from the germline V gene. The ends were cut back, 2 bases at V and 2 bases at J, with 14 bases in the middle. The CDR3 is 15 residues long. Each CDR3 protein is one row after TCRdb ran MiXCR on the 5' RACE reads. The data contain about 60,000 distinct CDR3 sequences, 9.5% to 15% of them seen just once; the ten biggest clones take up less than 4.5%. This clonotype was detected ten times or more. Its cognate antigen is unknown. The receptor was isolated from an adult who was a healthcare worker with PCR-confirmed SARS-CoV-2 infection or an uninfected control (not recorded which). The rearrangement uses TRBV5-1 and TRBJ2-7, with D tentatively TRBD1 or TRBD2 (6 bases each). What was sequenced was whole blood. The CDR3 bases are TGCGCCAGCAGCTTTAGGGGGGACTCCACCTACGAGCAGTACTTC. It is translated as CASSFRGDSTYEQYF. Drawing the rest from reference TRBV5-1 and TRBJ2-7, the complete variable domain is KAGVTQTPRYLIKTRGQQVTLSCSPISGHRSVSWYQQTPGQGLQFLFEYFSETQRNKGNFPGRFSGRQFSNSRSEMNVSTLELGDSALYLCASSFRGDSTYEQYFGPGTRLTVT.